These T cell receptor beta chains were read from a single sample in a study of shared clonotypes between healthy human individuals. Profiled with immunoSEQ multiplex PCR; TCRdb holds only in-frame clones, not every one. The sample lists fewer than 2.5 million clones, 93% occurring once. Sequencing used naive CD4+ T cells from PBMCs. Receptors were obtained from a man aged 18-30 years in good health. Some clones in this sample may be carry-over from other donors' samples. CDR3s include the opening cysteine and the closing phenylalanine or tryptophan. Fields, in order: D gene, J gene, V gene, clone size, CDR3 DNA, CDR3 protein. The D gene is left open where the match is weak. Some rows mark clone size as missing; the rest say once, few, many or name a class of expanded clone.

D gene: -; J gene: TRBJ2-1; V gene: TRBV20-1; clone size: -; CDR3 DNA: TGCAGTGCTGTCTCGATTAATGAGCAGTTCTTC; CDR3 protein: CSAVSINEQFF
D gene: TRBD1; J gene: TRBJ1-2; V gene: TRBV18; clone size: once; CDR3 DNA: TGTGCCAGCTCACTACCACAGGGGTCGCGGGGCTACACCTTC; CDR3 protein: CASSLPQGSRGYTF
D gene: TRBD1; J gene: TRBJ2-2; V gene: TRBV29-1; clone size: few; CDR3 DNA: TGCAGCGGGGGACAGGCTCACACCGGGGAGCTGTTTTTT; CDR3 protein: CSGGQAHTGELFF
D gene: TRBD1; J gene: TRBJ2-2; V gene: TRBV19; clone size: few; CDR3 DNA: TGTGCCAGTAGTACAATCCGGGACAGGAACACCGGGGAGCTGTTTTTT; CDR3 protein: CASSTIRDRNTGELFF
D gene: -; J gene: TRBJ2-3; V gene: TRBV7-3; clone size: -; CDR3 DNA: TGTGCCAGCAGCTTCGGGGATACGCAGTATTTT; CDR3 protein: CASSFGDTQYF
D gene: -; J gene: TRBJ2-2; V gene: TRBV6-5; clone size: -; CDR3 DNA: TGTGCCAGCAGCCAAAGGATTCCCGGGGAGCTGTTTTTT; CDR3 protein: CASSQRIPGELFF
D gene: -; J gene: TRBJ2-2; V gene: TRBV5-1; clone size: -; CDR3 DNA: TGCGCCAGTCGGCCGAGCGCCGGGGAGCTGTTTTTT; CDR3 protein: CASRPSAGELFF
D gene: TRBD2; J gene: TRBJ2-2; V gene: TRBV7-7; clone size: -; CDR3 DNA: TGTGCCAGCAGCCGCAGCGGGAGAAACACCGGGGAGCTGTTTTTT; CDR3 protein: CASSRSGRNTGELFF
D gene: -; J gene: TRBJ1-5; V gene: TRBV2; clone size: -; CDR3 DNA: TGTGCCAGCAGCGAAACAGGGTTCGGGCAGCCCCAGCATTTT; CDR3 protein: CASSETGFGQPQHF
D gene: -; J gene: TRBJ2-6; V gene: TRBV5-1; clone size: -; CDR3 DNA: TGCGCCAGCAGCTTCCTAACTGGGGCCAACGTCCTGACTTTC; CDR3 protein: CASSFLTGANVLTF
D gene: -; J gene: TRBJ2-7; V gene: TRBV27; clone size: -; CDR3 DNA: TGTGCCAGCAGTTTAGAGGGGGGTAGCTCCTACGAGCAGTACTTC; CDR3 protein: CASSLEGGSSYEQYF
D gene: -; J gene: TRBJ1-1; V gene: TRBV28; clone size: -; CDR3 DNA: TGTGCCAGCAGCCCTCGGGAGCGGGGGGGGCGCCTGAACACTGAAGCTTTCTTT; CDR3 protein: CASSPRERGGRLNTEAFF
D gene: -; J gene: TRBJ1-2; V gene: TRBV7-9; clone size: -; CDR3 DNA: TGTGCCAGCAGCTCGCCGACAGCTAACTATGGCTACACCTTC; CDR3 protein: CASSSPTANYGYTF
D gene: -; J gene: TRBJ2-1; V gene: TRBV20-1; clone size: -; CDR3 DNA: TGCAGTGCTAGTCGGACGAATGAGCAGTTCTTC; CDR3 protein: CSASRTNEQFF
D gene: -; J gene: TRBJ1-1; V gene: TRBV18; clone size: -; CDR3 DNA: TGTGCCAGCTCACCACGAATTGGGGGCGAGAACACTGAAGCTTTCTTT; CDR3 protein: CASSPRIGGENTEAFF
D gene: -; J gene: TRBJ1-4; V gene: TRBV30; clone size: -; CDR3 DNA: TGTGCCTGGGGAGGGGTGCGGGGGGAAAAACTGTTTTTT; CDR3 protein: CAWGGVRGEKLFF
D gene: -; J gene: TRBJ1-5; V gene: TRBV6-1; clone size: -; CDR3 DNA: TGTGCCAGCAGTGAAGCAAGGGGCAGCAATCAGCCCCAGCATTTT; CDR3 protein: CASSEARGSNQPQHF
D gene: -; J gene: TRBJ1-2; V gene: TRBV6-1; clone size: -; CDR3 DNA: TGTGCCAGCATTCGGGTTGGACTGAACTATGGCTACACCTTC; CDR3 protein: CASIRVGLNYGYTF
D gene: -; J gene: TRBJ1-1; V gene: TRBV6-5; clone size: -; CDR3 DNA: TGTGCCAGCAGTTACCCGGGCTTGAGGAACACTGAAGCTTTCTTT; CDR3 protein: CASSYPGLRNTEAFF
D gene: -; J gene: TRBJ1-2; V gene: TRBV28; clone size: -; CDR3 DNA: TGTGCCAGCAGTTTAGTGGCGGCTAACTATGGCTACACCTTC; CDR3 protein: CASSLVAANYGYTF
D gene: -; J gene: TRBJ1-4; V gene: TRBV4-3; clone size: -; CDR3 DNA: TGCGCCAGCAGCCAGGCCTTGGGGACCGAACTGTTTTTT; CDR3 protein: CASSQALGTELFF
D gene: TRBD1; J gene: TRBJ2-5; V gene: TRBV14; clone size: -; CDR3 DNA: TGTGCCAGCAGCCAAGATAGGAAACAGGGGGCGACCGGGACCCAGTACTTC; CDR3 protein: CASSQDRKQGATGTQYF
D gene: TRBD1; J gene: TRBJ1-3; V gene: TRBV18; clone size: -; CDR3 DNA: TGTGCCAGCTCACCATCGACAGGGGGCTCTGGAAACACCATATATTTT; CDR3 protein: CASSPSTGGSGNTIYF
D gene: -; J gene: TRBJ2-2; V gene: TRBV2; clone size: -; CDR3 DNA: TGTGCCAGCAGTGAATCAGGGCTGGTAGCTGGGACCGGGGAGCTGTTTTTT; CDR3 protein: CASSESGLVAGTGELFF
D gene: -; J gene: TRBJ2-2; V gene: TRBV5-1; clone size: -; CDR3 DNA: TGCGCCAGCAGCTTGGGCAGAAACACCGGGGAGCTGTTTTTT; CDR3 protein: CASSLGRNTGELFF